These 8 T cell receptor beta chains were all obtained from the same sample, sequenced in a study of vaccination effects on CD4 cells after COVID-19. Expansion of antigen-specific CD4+ T cells with viral peptide pools was carried out by the ViraFEST assay before sequencing. Culture lasted under 13 days before CD4+ T cell isolation. People in the vaccine group had not been infected with SARS-CoV-2 before, and their nucleocapsid antibodies were negative. These receptors are not linked to any known antigen. Sequencing used immunoSEQ multiplex PCR; TCRdb keeps in-frame clones, though not all of them. The data contain roughly 63,000 clones, 75% to 85% of them singletons. The starting material was CD4+ T cells from PBMCs cultured with SARS-CoV-2 spike peptides, obtained before COVID-19 vaccination. Receptor source: a human donor who received a COVID-19 vaccine.

V is TRBV30 and J is TRBJ1-2; tentatively, D is TRBD1 (6 bases). The CDR3 is made up of 13 amino acids. Germline CDR1 is GTSNPN and CDR2 is SVGIG (reference sequence). The V end lost 3 bases, the J end lost 2 bases, and 10 bases lay between the germline ends. In DNA form, the CDR3 reads TGTGCCTGGAGGAGAACAGGGAACTATGGCTACACCTTC. Translation: CAWRRTGNYGYTF.

This clone came up a few times. The V and J genes are TRBV5-1 and TRBJ2-5, with 14 bases fitting TRBD2. Germline loops: CDR1 SGHRS, CDR2 YFSETQ. J lost 2 bases, V lost 3 bases, and 3 bases had no gene match. The CDR3 length is 16 residues. The CDR3 here is CASSWGTSGGQETQYF. The CDR3 DNA sequence: TGCGCCAGCAGCTGGGGGACTAGCGGGGGACAAGAGACCCAGTACTTC.

This chain links TRBV12-5 with TRBJ1-1; 9 positions match TRBD1. The CDR3 length is 14 residues. Germline lookup yields CDR1 LGHNT and CDR2 FRNRAP. With 6 bases clipped from V and 6 bases from J, the junction kept 8 bases outside the gene matches. The CDR3: CASGSRQGVAEAFF. As DNA, the CDR3 is TGTGCTAGTGGCTCCCGACAGGGGGTAGCTGAAGCTTTCTTT.

The chain employs TRBV10-2 and TRBJ1-2; TRBD1 matches 8 bases. CDR3 length equals 17 residues. Germline CDR1 is WSHSY and CDR2 is SAAADI. The junction had 14 bases not matched to a gene; V was cut back by 4 bases and J by 4 bases. The CDR3 protein is CASSGNSGQGRRYGYTF. As DNA, the CDR3 is TGCGCCAGCAGTGGGAATTCCGGACAGGGCCGTCGCTATGGCTACACCTTC.

This rearrangement joins TRBV7-3 to TRBJ1-2, with D unresolved. V shed 1 base and J shed 6 bases, with 9 bases lying between them. Germline lookup yields CDR1 SGHTA and CDR2 FQGTGA. CDR3 length equals 13 residues. The CDR3 nucleotides read TGTGCCAGCAGCTTAAACAGAGTGGATGGCTACACCTTC. This translates into CASSLNRVDGYTF.

This chain uses TRBV29-1 with TRBJ2-4; the D is unclear. This CDR3 has 13 amino acids. Germline V CDR1 and CDR2: SQVTM, ANQGSEA. The V end lost 5 bases, the J end lost 0 bases, and 8 bases lay between the germline ends. The CDR3 DNA is TGCAGCGTTTGGATAGGAGCCAAAAACATTCAGTACTTC. Its translation is CSVWIGAKNIQYF.

This sequence joins TRBV4-1 and TRBJ2-3; 11 bases fit TRBD1. V shed 1 base, J shed 5 bases, and the junction held 5 bases outside the gene matches. Germline values: CDR1 MGHRA, CDR2 YSYEKL. The CDR3 is 16 residues long. The CDR3 DNA is TGCGCCAGCAGCCAAGCGGACAGGGGGCTGGGAGATACGCAGTATTTT. Amino acids: CASSQADRGLGDTQYF.

This clone was detected only a few times. The DNA of the CDR3 is TGTGCCAGCAGTTACTCGCGGCAGGGGAATTCACCCCTCCACTTT. It is translated as CASSYSRQGNSPLHF. This rearrangement joins TRBV6-5 to TRBJ1-6; a possible D gene is TRBD1 (6 bases). This CDR3 spans 15 amino acids. The germline CDR1 and CDR2 sequences are MNHEY and SVGAGI. V was shortened by 0 bases and J by 7 bases, with 10 bases between the two germline ends.